Reported below is one T cell receptor (beta chain). V lost 4 bases to trimming and J lost 5 bases; unmatched junction nucleotides: 2. Germline V gene sequence: CDR1 MNHEY, CDR2 SVGEGT. This CDR3 has 12 residues. This entry comes from a study of blood T cell repertoires in COVID-19. Study at large: There were acute and convalescent COVID-19 samples, and they came from the United States, Italy and Spain. PBMCs, B-cell-depleted T cells, or T cells were the source of the cDNA or gDNA that made up the material.

As originally analysed: Scientists estimated how many nucleated cells there were by amplifying reference gene primers. Method: immunoSEQ multiplex PCR; TCRdb's copy keeps in-frame clones and lacks some. V and J calls and clone size are as listed in that table; D and trimming were resolved from the DNA. The sample yields around 58,000 clones, over 75% seen once. The rearrangement joins TRBV6-2 or TRBV6-3 to TRBJ2-7; 7 bases are shared with TRBD1. The sequenced sample consisted of peripheral blood. The clonotype was recovered from a human donor in a cohort sampled during active COVID-19. The CDR3 region has the DNA TGTGCCAGCAGTTTCCAGGGGGACGAGCAGTACTTC. Encoded protein: CASSFQGDEQYF.